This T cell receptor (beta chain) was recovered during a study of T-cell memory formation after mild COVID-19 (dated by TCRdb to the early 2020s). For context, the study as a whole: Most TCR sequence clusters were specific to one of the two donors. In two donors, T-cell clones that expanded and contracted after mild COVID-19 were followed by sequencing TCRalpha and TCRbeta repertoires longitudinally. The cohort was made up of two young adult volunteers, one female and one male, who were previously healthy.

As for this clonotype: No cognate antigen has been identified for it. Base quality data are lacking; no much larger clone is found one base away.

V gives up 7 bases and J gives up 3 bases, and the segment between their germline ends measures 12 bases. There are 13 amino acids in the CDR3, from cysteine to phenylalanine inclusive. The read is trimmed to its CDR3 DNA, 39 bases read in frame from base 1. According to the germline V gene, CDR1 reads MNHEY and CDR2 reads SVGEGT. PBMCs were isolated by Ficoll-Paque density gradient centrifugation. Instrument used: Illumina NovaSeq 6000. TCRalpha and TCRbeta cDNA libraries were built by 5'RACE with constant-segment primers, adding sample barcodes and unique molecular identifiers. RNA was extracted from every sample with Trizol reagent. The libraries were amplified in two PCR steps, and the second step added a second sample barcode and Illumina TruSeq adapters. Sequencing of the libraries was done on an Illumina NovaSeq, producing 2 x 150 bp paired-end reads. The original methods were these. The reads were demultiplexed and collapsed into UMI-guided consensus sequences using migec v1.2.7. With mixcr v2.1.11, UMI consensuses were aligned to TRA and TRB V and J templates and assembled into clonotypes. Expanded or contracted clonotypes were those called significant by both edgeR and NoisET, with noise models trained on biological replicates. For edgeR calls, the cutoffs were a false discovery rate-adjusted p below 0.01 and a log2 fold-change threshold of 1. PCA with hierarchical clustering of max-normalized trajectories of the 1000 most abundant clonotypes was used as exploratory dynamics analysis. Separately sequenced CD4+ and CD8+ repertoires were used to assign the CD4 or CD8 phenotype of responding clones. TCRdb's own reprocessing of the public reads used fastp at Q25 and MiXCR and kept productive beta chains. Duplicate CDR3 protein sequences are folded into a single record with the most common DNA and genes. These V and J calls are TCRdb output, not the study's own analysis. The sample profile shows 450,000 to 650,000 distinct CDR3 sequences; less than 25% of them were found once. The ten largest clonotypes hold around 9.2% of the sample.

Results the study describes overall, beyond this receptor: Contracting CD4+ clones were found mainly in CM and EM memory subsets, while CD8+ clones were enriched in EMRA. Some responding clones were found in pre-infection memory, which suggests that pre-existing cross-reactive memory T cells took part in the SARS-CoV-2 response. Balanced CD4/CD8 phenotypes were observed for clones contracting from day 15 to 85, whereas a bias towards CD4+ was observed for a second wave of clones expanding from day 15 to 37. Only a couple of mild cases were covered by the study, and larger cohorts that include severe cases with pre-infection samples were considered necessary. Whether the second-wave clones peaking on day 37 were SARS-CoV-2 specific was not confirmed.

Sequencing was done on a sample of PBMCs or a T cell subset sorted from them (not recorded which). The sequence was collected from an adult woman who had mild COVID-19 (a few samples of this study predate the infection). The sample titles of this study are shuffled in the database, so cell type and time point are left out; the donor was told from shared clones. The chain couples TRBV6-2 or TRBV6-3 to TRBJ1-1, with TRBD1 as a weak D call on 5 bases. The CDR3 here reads CASTLGRDTEAFF. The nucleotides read TGTGCCAGCACCCTCGGCAGGGACACTGAAGCTTTCTTT.